A selection of T cell receptor beta chains follows, all from one sample in a study of cytomegalovirus exposure and HLA in healthy donors. Measured with immunoSEQ multiplex PCR; TCRdb has only the in-frame clones, and not every one. The repertoire holds around 150,000 clones, with around 88% as singletons. The sample consisted of PBMCs. All receptors come from a woman aged 25 to 39 in good health and CMV-seronegative. The CDR3 runs from the conserved cysteine through the conserved F or W. The D gene is left open where the match is weak. Some rows mark clone size as missing; the rest say once, few, many or name a class of expanded clone.

CDR3aa | CDR3nt | j_gene | d_gene | v_gene | abundance
CASSSLIQRDTEAFF | TGTGCCAGCAGTTCGCTTATACAGAGGGACACTGAAGCTTTCTTT | TRBJ1-1 | . | TRBV6-5 | .
CASGRTGNTIYF | TGTGCCAGCGGAAGAACTGGAAACACCATATATTTT | TRBJ1-3 | . | TRBV10-3 | .
CASSLATSPSREQYF | TGTGCCAGCAGCTTAGCAACCTCACCTTCTCGGGAGCAGTACTTC | TRBJ2-7 | . | TRBV7-9 | once
CASSGALVWGYTF | TGTGCCAGCAGTGGGGCCTTAGTCTGGGGCTACACCTTC | TRBJ1-2 | . | TRBV6-1 | .
CASSQRQGTLTGELFF | TGCGCCAGCAGCCAACGACAGGGGACCCTCACCGGGGAGCTGTTTTTT | TRBJ2-2 | TRBD1 | TRBV4-3 | .
CASSAASGSSYEQYF | TGCGCCAGCAGCGCCGCTAGCGGGAGCTCCTACGAGCAGTACTTC | TRBJ2-7 | TRBD2 | TRBV10-1 | .
CASSARSPGELFF | TGTGCCAGCAGCGCCCGGTCACCCGGGGAGCTGTTTTTT | TRBJ2-2 | . | TRBV9 | .
CASSIGQSGTDTQYF | TGTGCCAGCAGTATAGGACAGTCCGGCACAGATACGCAGTATTTT | TRBJ2-3 | . | TRBV5-6 | .
CAISDPGLAGNYEQYF | TGTGCCATCAGTGATCCGGGACTAGCGGGGAACTACGAGCAGTACTTC | TRBJ2-7 | TRBD2 | TRBV10-3 | .
CASSPSGVPYNEQFF | TGCGCCAGCAGCCCAAGCGGGGTCCCCTACAATGAGCAGTTCTTC | TRBJ2-1 | TRBD2 | TRBV5-1 | .
CASSPRVADTQYF | TGCGCCAGCAGCCCGCGGGTGGCAGATACGCAGTATTTT | TRBJ2-3 | . | TRBV10-1 | .
CASSLFGGETQYF | TGTGCCAGCAGTTTATTCGGGGGGGAGACCCAGTACTTC | TRBJ2-5 | TRBD2 | TRBV27 | .
CASSTKGEGTEAFF | TGTGCCAGCAGCACCAAGGGGGAGGGGACTGAAGCTTTCTTT | TRBJ1-1 | . | TRBV9 | .
CASRPERSSYEQYF | TGTGCCAGCAGACCTGAAAGGAGCTCCTACGAGCAGTACTTC | TRBJ2-7 | . | TRBV6-5 | .
CASGLRTSNEQFF | TGTGCTAGTGGTTTGAGGACTAGCAATGAGCAGTTCTTC | TRBJ2-1 | TRBD2 | TRBV12-5 | .
CASSQRWDSGANVLTF | TGTGCCAGCAGCCAGAGGTGGGACAGTGGGGCCAACGTCCTGACTTTC | TRBJ2-6 | TRBD1 | TRBV14 | few
CASTPEGGWTEAFF | TGTGCCAGCACCCCGGAAGGGGGATGGACTGAAGCTTTCTTT | TRBJ1-1 | . | TRBV6-1 | few
CASGIGADCGISNQPQHF | TGTGCCAGCGGGATAGGGGCAGATTGTGGGATAAGCAATCAGCCCCAGCATTTT | TRBJ1-5 | . | TRBV11-3 | .
CASSRTPGEQYF | TGCGCCAGCAGCCGGACCCCAGGGGAGCAGTACTTC | TRBJ2-5 | . | TRBV10-1 | .
CAWRAVVTSVEQYF | TGTGCCTGGAGGGCCGTGGTCACTAGTGTCGAGCAGTACTTC | TRBJ2-7 | . | TRBV30 | .
CASSPPGRGGEQFF | TGTGCCAGCAGCCCCCCTGGGCGGGGAGGAGAGCAGTTCTTC | TRBJ2-1 | . | TRBV7-3 | .
CASSFRSRGNTEAFF | TGTGCCAGCAGCTTTAGGTCCCGGGGGAACACTGAAGCTTTCTTT | TRBJ1-1 | . | TRBV7-2 | .
CASSPVGGPPQQYF | TGTGCCAGCAGCCCAGTGGGGGGACCACCCCAGCAGTACTTC | TRBJ2-7 | . | TRBV7-9 | .
CTSSRSAGQGRDEQYF | TGCACCAGCAGCCGTTCAGCGGGACAGGGGAGAGACGAGCAGTACTTC | TRBJ2-7 | . | TRBV1 | once
CASSLQGTNYGYTF | TGTGCCAGCAGCCTACAGGGGACTAACTATGGCTACACCTTC | TRBJ1-2 | TRBD1 | TRBV9 | once
CSVEEDRGVQFF | TGCAGCGTTGAGGAGGACAGGGGCGTCCAGTTCTTC | TRBJ2-1 | TRBD1 | TRBV29-1 | .
CASSPQSRGPIGELFF | TGTGCCAGCAGCCCCCAAAGCAGAGGTCCCATTGGGGAGCTGTTTTTT | TRBJ2-2 | . | TRBV7-6 | .
CASNDGGLNTEAFF | TGCGCCAGCAACGACGGTGGGCTCAACACTGAAGCTTTCTTT | TRBJ1-1 | . | TRBV5-1 | .
CASSGAAGLYNEQFF | TGTGCCAGCAGTGGAGCAGCGGGACTCTACAATGAGCAGTTCTTC | TRBJ2-1 | TRBD2 | TRBV2 | .
CSARAVYEQYF | TGCAGTGCTAGAGCGGTCTACGAGCAGTACTTC | TRBJ2-7 | . | TRBV20-1 | .
CASTPGETGELFF | TGTGCCAGCACCCCGGGGGAAACCGGGGAGCTGTTTTTT | TRBJ2-2 | . | TRBV2 | .
CASSAGLAGEQETQYF | TGTGCCAGCAGCGCGGGACTAGCGGGGGAGCAAGAGACCCAGTACTTC | TRBJ2-5 | TRBD2 | TRBV7-9 | .
CASSRTGTLDTQYF | TGTGCCAGCAGCCGGACAGGGACCTTGGATACGCAGTATTTT | TRBJ2-3 | TRBD1 | TRBV6-6 | .
CASSPGDLPGGEQYF | TGCGCCAGCAGCCCCGGGGACCTCCCAGGGGGAGAGCAGTACTTC | TRBJ2-7 | TRBD1 | TRBV5-1 | few
CASSLGKRAPSNQPQHF | TGTGCCAGCAGCTTGGGGAAGAGGGCTCCGAGCAATCAGCCCCAGCATTTT | TRBJ1-5 | . | TRBV5-8 | .
CASRDRAGSYEQYF | TGTGCCAGCAGAGACCGAGCGGGATCCTACGAGCAGTACTTC | TRBJ2-7 | TRBD2 | TRBV6-5 | .
CASSGRGIPTYGYTF | TGTGCCAGCAGCGGCCGGGGGATTCCGACCTATGGCTACACCTTC | TRBJ1-2 | . | TRBV2 | .